What follows are 22 T cell receptor beta chains derived from one specimen sequenced in a study of neurological immune-mediated disorders (dated by TCRdb to about 2019). The library was made by 5' RACE. Sequenced on an Illumina HiSeq 2500. TCRdb ran its own pipeline on the public reads, namely fastp trimming at Q25 and MiXCR clone calling, and kept in-frame beta chains. A single entry per CDR3 protein holds the most common genes and DNA from its merged rows. The sample data list roughly 53,000 distinct CDR3 sequences, and roughly 8% of these were observed just once. In total, the top ten clones hold about 2% of the sample. This specimen's time point label, per the study, means: longitudinal time-point 3. Material: PBMCs. The receptors come from a woman aged 40 to 55 in good health.

This clonotype was detected many times. The rearrangement links TRBV20-1 to TRBJ2-7; 9 bases agree with TRBD2. The ends lost 5 bases at V and 2 bases at J; junction bases unmatched: 7. Germline-derived CDR1 and CDR2 are DFQATT and SNEGSKA (reference sequence). CDR3 length: 14 residues. The chain's CDR3 is CSAPATSGPYEQYF. The CDR3 nucleotides are TGCAGTGCTCCCGCGACTAGCGGTCCCTACGAGCAGTACTTC.

This clonotype was detected many times. The rearrangement links TRBV6-5 to TRBJ2-7; TRBD1 might be the D (5 bases). Trimming cost V 7 bases and J 7 bases, with 20 bases left between them. Germline V gives CDR1 MNHEY, CDR2 SVGAGI. This CDR3 is 14 amino acids long. CDR3 sequence (DNA): TGTGCCAGCAACCCAGGACAATCGGTAGGGGAGCAGTACTTC. Its protein is CASNPGQSVGEQYF.

The chain employs TRBV11-3 and TRBJ2-7; 7 bases map to TRBD2. Trimming took 3 bases from V and 5 from J; bases not matched to a gene: 7. Germline CDR1 and CDR2: SGHNT and YENEEA. The CDR3 covers 14 residues. The CDR3 bases are TGTGCCAGCAGCTTTGGGAGGGAGGGCAACGAGCAGTACTTC. This translates into CASSFGREGNEQYF. The full variable domain, completed using reference TRBV11-3 and TRBJ2-7, is EAGVVQSPRYKIIEKKQPVAFWCNPISGHNTLYWYLQNLGQGPELLIRYENEEAVDDSQLPKDRFSAERLKGVDSTLKIQPAELGDSAVYLCASSFGREGNEQYFGPGTRLTVT.

This clonotype was seen repeatedly, ten times or more. V gene TRBV4-3 combines with J gene TRBJ1-6; weak D call: TRBD1 (5 bases). The length of the CDR3 is 17 residues. Germline-derived CDR1 and CDR2 are LGHNA and YSLEER. Trimming shortened V by 0 bases and J by 6 bases, and 15 bases separated the two germline ends. The CDR3 nucleotides read TGCGCCAGCAGCCAAGATGTACCTGGGGGTACTAATTCACCCCTCCACTTT. Translation gives CASSQDVPGGTNSPLHF.

This clonotype was counted ten times or more. The CDR3 loop reads CASSRASGGIDEQFF. CDR3 in DNA: TGTGCCAGCAGCCGGGCTAGCGGGGGGATAGATGAGCAGTTCTTC. The chain links TRBV7-3 to TRBJ2-1; 11 bases fit TRBD2. J lost 8 bases, V lost 5 bases, and 8 bases had no gene match. The CDR3 spans 15 residues. In germline, CDR1 is SGHTA, CDR2 FQGTGA.

This clonotype was detected ten times or more. The chain couples TRBV12-3 or TRBV12-4 to TRBJ1-5; D call uncertain. V lost 6 bases, J lost 4 bases, and 13 bases lay in between. The CDR3 consists of 14 residues. The CDR3: CASSRTDRNQPQHF. Written as DNA, the CDR3 is TGTGCCAGCAGCCGCACCGATAGGAATCAGCCCCAGCATTTT.

This clonotype was seen at least ten times. V gene TRBV5-1 combines with J gene TRBJ1-2; tentatively, D is TRBD1 (5 bases). The CDR3 sequence is 14 residues long. Trimming cost V 2 bases and J 8 bases, with 16 bases left between them. Per germline, CDR1 SGHRS and CDR2 YFSETQ. The CDR3 region has the DNA TGCGCCAGCAGCTTAAGGGACGCCTCTAACGGCTACACCTTC. Translation: CASSLRDASNGYTF. Full variable domain (outside the CDR3, taken from reference TRBV5-1 and TRBJ1-2): KAGVTQTPRYLIKTRGQQVTLSCSPISGHRSVSWYQQTPGQGLQFLFEYFSETQRNKGNFPGRFSGRQFSNSRSEMNVSTLELGDSALYLCASSLRDASNGYTFGSGTRLTVV.

In its sample, this clonotype was seen many times. J is TRBJ2-1 and V is TRBV5-1, with D possibly TRBD2 on 5 matching bases. V was pared by 9 bases and J by 5 bases, with 18 bases between. This CDR3 is 14 amino acids long. The germline V gene encodes CDR1 SGHRS and CDR2 YFSETQ. CDR3 DNA sequence: TGCGCCACCACCCGGGGAGTTTTGAACAATGAGCAGTTCTTC. Its protein is CATTRGVLNNEQFF.

There are many counts of this clonotype. CDR3 bases: TGCGCCAGCAGCTTGGATCCAGGGACTAATGAAAAACTGTTTTTT. Its protein is CASSLDPGTNEKLFF. The chain links TRBV5-1 to TRBJ1-4, with D possibly being TRBD1 (5 bases). V lost 0 bases and J lost 2, with 8 bases in between. The CDR3 consists of 15 residues. Germline V gene lookup returns CDR1 SGHRS and CDR2 YFSETQ.

This clonotype was detected many times. The genes are TRBV6-5 and TRBJ2-3; 11 nucleotides align to TRBD2. Germline values: CDR1 MNHEY, CDR2 SVGAGI. V lost 6 bases and J lost 1; bases outside the gene matches: 3. The CDR3 runs to 15 residues. CDR3 DNA: TGTGCCAGCAGGCTACTAGCGGGAGGCACAGATACGCAGTATTTT. Its translation: CASRLLAGGTDTQYF.

This clonotype was seen repeatedly, ten times or more. J is TRBJ2-7 and V is TRBV29-1; D might be TRBD2 (6 bases). V was pared by 4 bases and J by 2 bases, with 9 bases between. The CDR3 has 12 residues. From germline, CDR1 is SQVTM and CDR2 ANQGSEA. Here the CDR3 DNA reads TGCAGCGTTGTAGCGGACGCCTACGAGCAGTACTTC. This sequence encodes CSVVADAYEQYF.

The table lists this clonotype with many counts. V is TRBV10-3 and J is TRBJ1-5; 7 bases map to TRBD1. Germline-derived CDR1 and CDR2 are ENHRY and SYGVKD. The V segment lost 2 bases and the J segment 6 bases; nucleotides outside the gene matches: 7. The CDR3 covers 15 residues. CDR3 sequence: CAISEEGQGGQPQHF. The CDR3 DNA reads TGTGCCATCAGTGAGGAAGGGCAGGGGGGTCAGCCCCAGCATTTT.

This clonotype was counted at least ten times. The chain recombines TRBV18 with TRBJ1-5, with a tentative D call TRBD1 (6 bases). V was trimmed by 6 bases and J by 6 bases, leaving 15 bases between them. Germline-derived CDR1 and CDR2 are KGHSH and LQKENI. The CDR3 has 14 amino acids. The CDR3 bases are TGTGCCAGCTCCATGACCGGGGGGGCTCAGCCCCAGCATTTT. Residues: CASSMTGGAQPQHF.

This clonotype was seen repeatedly, ten times or more. The chain is built from TRBV27 and TRBJ2-2; the match to TRBD2 covers 7 bases. Germline assignment: CDR1 MNHEY and CDR2 SMNVEV (reference sequence). This CDR3 spans 14 amino acids. The V and J ends lost 2 bases and 6 bases, in that order; junction bases with no gene match: 3. In DNA, the CDR3 is TGTGCCAGCAGTTTAACGGGAGGCTCCGGGGAGCTGTTTTTT. Translated: CASSLTGGSGELFF.

As DNA, the CDR3 is TGTGCCAGCAGTTTTGTCGGCAATCAGCCCCAGCATTTT. It translates to CASSFVGNQPQHF. The gene calls are TRBV12-3 or TRBV12-4 and TRBJ1-5; the D is unclear. There are 13 residues in the CDR3. Deletions cut 3 bases from V and 2 bases from J, with 5 bases between.

This clonotype has at least ten counts. The V gene is TRBV7-9, the J gene TRBJ2-3, with a possible D match to TRBD2 (5 bases). Germline CDR1 reads SEHNR; CDR2 reads FQNEAQ (reference sequence). This CDR3 spans 13 amino acids. V lost 5 bases and J lost 5, with 11 bases in between. The CDR3 is CASSGILEDTQYF. Written as DNA, the CDR3 is TGTGCCAGCAGCGGAATACTAGAAGATACGCAGTATTTT.

The rearrangement joins TRBV11-2 to TRBJ1-1, with 8 positions matching TRBD1. V shed 5 bases, J shed 0 bases, and the junction held 5 bases outside the gene matches. The CDR3 totals 15 residues. Germline V gene sequence: CDR1 SGHAT, CDR2 FQNNGV. CDR3 region: CASSTRQGLNTEAFF. DNA of the CDR3: TGTGCCAGCAGCACCCGACAGGGGTTGAACACTGAAGCTTTCTTT.

This clonotype was seen ten or more times. The chain employs TRBV5-1 and TRBJ1-2; a weak D match, TRBD1 (6 bases). The CDR3 covers 15 residues. Per germline, CDR1 SGHRS and CDR2 YFSETQ. Trimming removed 7 bases from V and 2 bases from J, with 18 bases in between. In DNA, the CDR3 is TGCGCCAGCGGCCCGAACCAGGGGATAAACTATGGCTACACCTTC. Translation: CASGPNQGINYGYTF.

By share, this clonotype ranks as medium-sized. The rearrangement uses TRBV4-2 and TRBJ2-2; 8 bases line up with TRBD2. CDR1 LGHNA and CDR2 YNFKEQ come from the germline V gene. V dropped 10 bases and J dropped 3; count of bases not matched to a gene: 10. This CDR3 has 15 amino acids. As DNA, the CDR3 is TGTGCCACCAAGAGCGGGGGCGGGGACACCGGGGAGCTGTTTTTT. This codes for CATKSGGGDTGELFF.

Regarding this clonotype: Mismatch with germline at one junction end may stem from a read error. This rearrangement joins TRBV6-5 to TRBJ1-5, with 8 bases aligning to TRBD1. The CDR3 runs 15 residues. From germline, CDR1 is MNHEY and CDR2 SVGAGI. The CDR3: CVSSRDRRDNQLQHF. The CDR3 DNA follows: TGTGTCAGCAGTCGGGACAGGAGAGACAATCAGCTCCAGCATTTT.

Note on this clonotype: At one end, the junction sequence differs from germline, possibly due to a read error. This rearrangement joins TRBV4-3 to TRBJ2-5; weak D call: TRBD2 (7 bases). The CDR3 length is 15 residues. CDR1 and CDR2 (germline): LGHNA, YSLEER. CDR3 nucleotides: TGCGCCAGCAGCCTCGACGTGGGGGGGCCAGAGACCCAATACTTC. Its translation: CASSLDVGGPETQYF.

The V call is TRBV4-3, the J call TRBJ2-1, with D unclear. Germline assignment: CDR1 LGHNA and CDR2 YSLEER. This CDR3 has 18 amino acids. Between the trimmed V and J ends, which lost 0 bases and 5 bases, there was a span of 20 bases. CDR3 in DNA: TGCGCCAGCAGCCAAGATCCCCCCGGGTCACTAATAGACAATGAGCAGTTCTTC. Amino acid sequence: CASSQDPPGSLIDNEQFF.